This T cell receptor beta chain was captured by sequencing in a study of long-term antiretroviral therapy in people with HIV. The CDR3 runs to 12 residues. V lost 8 bases and J 0 bases, leaving 7 bases between the germline ends. Germline V lookup: CDR1 SGHVS, CDR2 FQNEAQ. Survey level was the resolution at which the v3.0 immunoSEQ assay ran. Sequencing was performed with immunoSEQ multiplex PCR; in TCRdb, only in-frame clones are kept and a portion is missing. This sample yields 13,000 or so clones, of which roughly 78% are seen a single time; about an eighth belongs to the top ten. This clone has just a few counts.

The specimen comprised unsorted PBMCs, sampled 3.2 years before starting antiretroviral therapy. J is TRBJ1-2 and V is TRBV7-8, with D unresolved. The source of this sequence is a middle-aged man with HIV. DNA for the CDR3: TGTGCCAGCGCACACTCTAACTATGGCTACACCTTC. It is translated as CASAHSNYGYTF. Drawing the rest from reference TRBV7-8 and TRBJ1-2, the complete variable domain is GAGVSQSPRYKVAKRGQDVALRCDPISGHVSLFWYQQALGQGPEFLTYFQNEAQLDKSGLPSDRFFAERPEGSVSTLKIQRTQQEDSAVYLCASAHSNYGYTFGSGTRLTVV.